This TCR beta chain was obtained from a study of T cell responses to AZD1222 COVID-19 vaccine. General study findings and limits: Scientists sampled the repertoires only once the peak T cell response had passed. There were vaccine-associated CD4 TCRs across spike, dominant at 160-218 and 743-854. It was only a handful of AZD1222 recipients who were seropositive at baseline.

This clone was recorded only once. The target antigen is unknown. Germline V lookup: CDR1 SGDLS, CDR2 YYNGEE. V dropped 4 bases and J dropped 8; count of bases not matched to a gene: 8. The CDR3 length is 13 residues. Produced via immunoSEQ multiplex PCR; TCRdb's table is partial and in-frame only. The sample has 130,000 or so clones; over 75% are singletons. Investigators merged groups given second doses at roughly 4 or roughly 12 weeks. V usage is TRBV9 and J usage is TRBJ1-2; 7 nucleotides agree with TRBD1. The source of this sequence is an adult who received the AZD1222 COVID-19 vaccine. The sample was peripheral blood, taken 28 days after the second AZD1222 dose. The CDR3 region is CASSPQGVRGYTF. In DNA form, the CDR3 reads TGTGCCAGCAGCCCCCAGGGGGTTCGGGGCTACACCTTC. Supplemented by reference TRBV9 and TRBJ1-2, the full variable domain reads DSGVTQTPKHLITATGQRVTLRCSPRSGDLSVYWYQQSLDQGLQFLIQYYNGEERAKGNILERFSAQQFPDLHSELNLSSLELGDSALYFCASSPQGVRGYTFGSGTRLTVV.